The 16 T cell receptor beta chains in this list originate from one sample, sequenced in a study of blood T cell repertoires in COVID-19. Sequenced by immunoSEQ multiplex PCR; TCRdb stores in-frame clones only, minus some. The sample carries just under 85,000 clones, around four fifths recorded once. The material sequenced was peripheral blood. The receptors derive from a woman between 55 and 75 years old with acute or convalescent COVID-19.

The CDR3 sequence: CASSPAGGNYGYTF. CDR3 coding DNA: TGTGCCAGCAGCCCAGCGGGGGGGAACTATGGCTACACCTTC. The chain combines TRBV11-2 with TRBJ1-2; tentative D call: TRBD1 (5 bases). Germline V lookup: CDR1 SGHAT, CDR2 FQNNGV. This CDR3 spans 14 amino acids. V dropped 5 bases and J dropped 2 bases, with 12 bases sitting between them.

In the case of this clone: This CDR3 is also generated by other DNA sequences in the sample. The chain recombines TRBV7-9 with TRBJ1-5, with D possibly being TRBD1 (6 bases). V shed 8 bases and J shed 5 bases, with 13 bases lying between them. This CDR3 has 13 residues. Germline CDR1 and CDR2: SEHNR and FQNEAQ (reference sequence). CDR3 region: CASSLQGDQPQHF. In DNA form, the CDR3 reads TGTGCCAGCTCGTTACAGGGTGATCAGCCCCAGCATTTT.

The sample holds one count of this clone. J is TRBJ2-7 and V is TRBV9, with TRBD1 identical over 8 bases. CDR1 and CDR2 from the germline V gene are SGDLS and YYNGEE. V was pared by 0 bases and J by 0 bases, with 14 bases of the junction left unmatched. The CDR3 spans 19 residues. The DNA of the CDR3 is TGTGCCAGCAGCGTAGGCCTGGGGACAGGTGACTTTAGCTCCTACGAGCAGTACTTC. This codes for CASSVGLGTGDFSSYEQYF.

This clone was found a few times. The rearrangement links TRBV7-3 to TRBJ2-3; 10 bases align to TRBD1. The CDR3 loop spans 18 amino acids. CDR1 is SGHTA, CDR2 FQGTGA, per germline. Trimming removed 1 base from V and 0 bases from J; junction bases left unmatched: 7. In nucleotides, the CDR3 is TGTGCCAGCAGCTTAAAAGGGACAGGGGAGGCTAGCACAGATACGCAGTATTTT. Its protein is CASSLKGTGEASTDTQYF. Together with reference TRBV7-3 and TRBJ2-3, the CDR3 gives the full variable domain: GAGVSQTPSNKVTEKGKYVELRCDPISGHTALYWYRQSLGQGPEFLIYFQGTGAADDSGLPNDRFFAVRPEGSVSTLKIQRTERGDSAVYLCASSLKGTGEASTDTQYFGPGTRLTVL.

This CDR3 reads CASSYGSESYEQYF. CDR3 in DNA: TGTGCCAGCAGTTATGGTTCGGAGTCCTACGAGCAGTACTTC. The V call is TRBV6-5, the J call TRBJ2-7; D call uncertain. CDR1 is MNHEY and CDR2 is SVGAGI in the germline V gene. This CDR3 contains 14 residues. Trimming pared 3 bases from V and 1 base from J, leaving 10 bases between.

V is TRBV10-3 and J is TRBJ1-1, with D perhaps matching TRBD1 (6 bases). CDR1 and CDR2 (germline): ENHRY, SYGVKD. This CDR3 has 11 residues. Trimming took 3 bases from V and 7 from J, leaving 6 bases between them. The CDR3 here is CAISDRGEAFF. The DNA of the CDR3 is TGTGCCATCAGTGACAGGGGTGAAGCTTTCTTT.

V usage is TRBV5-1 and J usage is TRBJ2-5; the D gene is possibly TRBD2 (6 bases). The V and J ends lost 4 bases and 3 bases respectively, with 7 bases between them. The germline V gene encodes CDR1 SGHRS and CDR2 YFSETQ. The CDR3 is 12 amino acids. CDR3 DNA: TGCGCCAGCAGCCCGGGAGAAGAGACCCAGTACTTC. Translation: CASSPGEETQYF.

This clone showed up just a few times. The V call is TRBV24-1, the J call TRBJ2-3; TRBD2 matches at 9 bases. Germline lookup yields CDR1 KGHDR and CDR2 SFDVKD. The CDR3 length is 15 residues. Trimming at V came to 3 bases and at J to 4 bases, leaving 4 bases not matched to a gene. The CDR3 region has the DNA TGTGCCACCAGTGATCAAAGCGGGGGGTCAGATACGCAGTATTTT. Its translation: CATSDQSGGSDTQYF.

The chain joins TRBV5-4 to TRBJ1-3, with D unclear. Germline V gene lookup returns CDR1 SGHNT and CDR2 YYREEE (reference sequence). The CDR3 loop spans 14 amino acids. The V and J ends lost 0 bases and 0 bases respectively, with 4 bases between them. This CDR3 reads CASSLANSGNTIYF. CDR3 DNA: TGTGCCAGCAGCTTGGCCAACTCTGGAAACACCATATATTTT.

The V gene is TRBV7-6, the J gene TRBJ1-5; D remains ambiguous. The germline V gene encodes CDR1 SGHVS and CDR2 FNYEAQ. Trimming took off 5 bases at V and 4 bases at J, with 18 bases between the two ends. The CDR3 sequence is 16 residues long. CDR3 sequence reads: CASSPGLAGRNQPQHF. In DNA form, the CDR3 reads TGTGCCAGCAGCCCGGGCCTCGCGGGAAGAAATCAGCCCCAGCATTTT.

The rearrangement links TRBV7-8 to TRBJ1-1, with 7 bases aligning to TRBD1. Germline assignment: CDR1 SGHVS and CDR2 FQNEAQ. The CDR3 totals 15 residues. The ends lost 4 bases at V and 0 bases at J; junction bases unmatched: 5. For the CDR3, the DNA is TGTGCCAGCAGCTCCGCGACAGGGTTGAACACTGAAGCTTTCTTT. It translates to CASSSATGLNTEAFF. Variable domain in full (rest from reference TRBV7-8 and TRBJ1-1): GAGVSQSPRYKVAKRGQDVALRCDPISGHVSLFWYQQALGQGPEFLTYFQNEAQLDKSGLPSDRFFAERPEGSVSTLKIQRTQQEDSAVYLCASSSATGLNTEAFFGQGTRLTVV.

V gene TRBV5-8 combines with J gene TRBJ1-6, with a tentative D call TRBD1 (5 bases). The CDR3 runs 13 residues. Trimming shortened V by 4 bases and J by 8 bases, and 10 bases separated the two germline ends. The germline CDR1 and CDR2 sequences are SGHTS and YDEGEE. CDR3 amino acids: CASSPRDYSPLHF. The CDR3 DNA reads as TGTGCCAGCAGCCCCAGGGATTATTCACCCCTCCACTTT.

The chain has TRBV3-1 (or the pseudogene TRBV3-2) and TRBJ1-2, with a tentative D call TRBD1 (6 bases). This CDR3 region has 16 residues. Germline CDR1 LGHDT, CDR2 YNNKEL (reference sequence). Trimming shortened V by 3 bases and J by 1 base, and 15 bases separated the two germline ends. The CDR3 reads CASSHETGNLNYGYTF. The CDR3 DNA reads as TGTGCCAGCAGCCATGAGACAGGAAACCTTAACTATGGCTACACCTTC.

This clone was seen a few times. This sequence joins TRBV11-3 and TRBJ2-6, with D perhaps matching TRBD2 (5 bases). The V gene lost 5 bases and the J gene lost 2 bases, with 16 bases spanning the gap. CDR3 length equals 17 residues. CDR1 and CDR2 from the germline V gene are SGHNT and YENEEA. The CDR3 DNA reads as TGTGCCAGCAGCCCTAGCAATGGGGTTCCTGGGGCCAACGTCCTGACTTTC. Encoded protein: CASSPSNGVPGANVLTF.

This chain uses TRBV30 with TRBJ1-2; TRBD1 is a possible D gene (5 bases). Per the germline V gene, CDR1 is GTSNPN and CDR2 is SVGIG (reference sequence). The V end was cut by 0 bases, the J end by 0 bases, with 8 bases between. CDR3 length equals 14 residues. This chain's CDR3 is CAWSVGGANYGYTF. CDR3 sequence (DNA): TGTGCCTGGAGTGTTGGGGGGGCTAACTATGGCTACACCTTC.

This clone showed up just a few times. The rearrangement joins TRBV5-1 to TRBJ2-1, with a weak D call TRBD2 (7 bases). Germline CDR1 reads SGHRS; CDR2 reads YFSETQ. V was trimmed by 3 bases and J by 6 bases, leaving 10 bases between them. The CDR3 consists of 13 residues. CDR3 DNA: TGCGCCAGCAGCTACAGGGAGGGCAATGAGCAGTTCTTC. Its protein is CASSYREGNEQFF.